Each of the 25 T cell receptor beta chains below was sequenced from the same sample in a study of T cells in Graves' hyperthyroidism and ophthalmopathy. It was RNA transcripts that yielded the amplified TCR beta CDR3 regions. HTBI primers drove first-round RT-PCR of the TCR CDR3. TCRdb used MiXCR to reprocess the multiplex PCR reads, holding one entry per CDR3 protein. Seen here are around 600,000 distinct CDR3 sequences, about a sixth observed once, and the top ten hold roughly 3.5%. Sequenced material: blood. The receptors stem from a woman aged 40 to 55 with Graves' ophthalmopathy.

This clonotype was observed a handful of times. The chain uses TRBV7-2 and TRBJ2-7, with D maybe TRBD2 (5 bases). This CDR3 comprises 15 residues. Germline loops: CDR1 SGHTA, CDR2 FQGNSA. V gave up 3 bases and J gave up 3 bases, with 15 bases separating them. CDR3 sequence: CASSFRTGVGYEQYF. The CDR3 DNA reads TGTGCCAGCAGCTTTAGGACCGGGGTGGGCTACGAGCAGTACTTC.

In this sample, this clonotype turned up a few times. The chain carries TRBV10-3 and TRBJ2-2; possibly TRBD2 for D (7 bases). Germline CDR1 is ENHRY and CDR2 is SYGVKD. Trimming shortened V by 6 bases and J by 3 bases, and 11 bases separated the two germline ends. The CDR3 is 14 residues long. This CDR3 reads CAISGGPDTGELFF. CDR3 sequence (DNA): TGTGCCATCAGCGGGGGGCCGGACACCGGGGAGCTGTTTTTT.

This clonotype has more than one count but fewer than ten. The chain uses TRBV29-1 and TRBJ1-5; D remains unclear. Between the trimmed V and J ends, which lost 6 bases and 0 bases, there was a span of 9 bases. The germline gives CDR1 SQVTM, CDR2 ANQGSEA. The CDR3 consists of 13 residues. The CDR3 here is CSVSVGSNQPQHF. The CDR3 nucleotides read TGCAGCGTGTCCGTGGGTAGCAATCAGCCCCAGCATTTT.

The chain joins TRBV3-1 to TRBJ2-1; tentative D call: TRBD1 (6 bases). Trimming left V 2 bases short and J 6 bases short, with 11 bases between. CDR3 size: 14 residues. CDR1 LGHDT and CDR2 YNNKEL come from the germline V gene (reference sequence). CDR3 in amino acids: CASSQSGGRNEQFF. CDR3 nucleotide sequence: TGTGCCAGCAGCCAATCTGGGGGCCGCAATGAGCAGTTCTTC.

The chain joins TRBV3-1 to TRBJ2-2, with 7 bases lining up with TRBD2. The length of the CDR3 is 18 residues. J lost 10 bases, V lost 3 bases, and 20 bases had no gene match. Germline CDR1 is LGHDT and CDR2 is YNNKEL (reference sequence). DNA of the CDR3: TGTGCCAGCAGCCACATCACCCAACGAGCGGGAATTCACCAGGAGCTGTTTTTT. Protein product: CASSHITQRAGIHQELFF.

The chain recombines TRBV19 with TRBJ1-6; D is unresolved. Germline V gene data show CDR1 as LNHDA and CDR2 as SQIVND (reference sequence). V was clipped by 5 bases and J by 8 bases, with 7 bases between them. The CDR3 loop spans 12 amino acids. Here the CDR3 DNA reads TGTGCCAGTAGTCTTCTGGATTCACCCCTCCACTTT. Translating gives CASSLLDSPLHF.

This clonotype was picked up a small number of times. J is TRBJ2-2 and V is TRBV2, with D perhaps matching TRBD1 (5 bases). Trimming removed 3 bases at V and 1 base at J, with 9 bases between. Looked up from germline, CDR1 is SNHLY and CDR2 is FYNNEI. This CDR3 contains 15 residues. As DNA, the CDR3 is TGTGCCAGCAGTGATATAAGGGGGAACACCGGGGAGCTGTTTTTT. This gives the protein CASSDIRGNTGELFF.

This clonotype was detected ten times or more. CDR3 nucleotides: TGTGCCAGCAGCCCATTCGTTACGGACATTCAGTACTTC. Its protein is CASSPFVTDIQYF. The chain combines TRBV7-2 with TRBJ2-4, with unresolved D. This CDR3 contains 13 residues. Germline V gene data show CDR1 as SGHTA and CDR2 as FQGNSA. Trimming shortened V by 5 bases and J by 8 bases, and 13 bases separated the two germline ends.

This clonotype showed up many times. Mismatch with germline at one junction end may stem from a read error. This chain joins TRBV18 and TRBJ2-5, with 8 bases lining up with TRBD1. Germline loops: CDR1 KGHSH, CDR2 LQKENI. This CDR3 has 15 residues. CDR3 loop: CTSSSTDRGGETQYF. In DNA, the CDR3 is TGTACCAGCTCATCCACAGACAGGGGCGGAGAGACCCAGTACTTC.

In this sample, this clonotype turned up many times. The V and J genes are TRBV28 and TRBJ2-5, with D possibly called TRBD1 or TRBD2 (5 bases each). Germline values: CDR1 MDHEN, CDR2 SYDVKM. Trimming took 5 bases from V and 5 from J, leaving 21 bases between them. The CDR3 spans 16 residues. CDR3 bases: TGTGCCAGCAGTCCTTTCTCCGGGACCTGGAGGGAGACCCAGTACTTC. Amino acid sequence: CASSPFSGTWRETQYF.

This clonotype was seen repeatedly, ten times or more. The chain has TRBV7-2 and TRBJ2-3, with 7 bases identical to TRBD1. Trimming took 6 bases from V and 1 from J; bases not matched to a gene: 7. Germline V gene data show CDR1 as SGHTA and CDR2 as FQGNSA. This CDR3 has 15 residues. CDR3 sequence (DNA): TGTGCCAGCAGTCTCGCAGGGACAGGCACAGATACGCAGTATTTT. Translated: CASSLAGTGTDTQYF.

In this sample, this clonotype turned up many times. The chain links TRBV6-5 to TRBJ1-5; D is ambiguous. The germline V gene encodes CDR1 MNHEY and CDR2 SVGAGI. This CDR3 comprises 14 residues. The ends were cut back, 2 bases at V and 0 bases at J, with 5 bases in the middle. The CDR3 sequence is CASSYGNSNQPQHF. CDR3 bases: TGTGCCAGCAGTTACGGCAATAGCAATCAGCCCCAGCATTTT.

This clonotype was observed at least ten times. The V gene is TRBV6-1, the J gene TRBJ2-2, with D hard to call. V was pared by 3 bases and J by 4 bases, with 6 bases between. Per the germline V gene, CDR1 is MNHNS and CDR2 is SASEGT. The CDR3 consists of 13 residues. The CDR3 DNA follows: TGTGCCAGCAGTGAGCGGTCCACCGGGGAGCTGTTTTTT. This gives the protein CASSERSTGELFF.

This clonotype was seen many times. CDR3 nucleotide sequence: TGTGCCAGCAGACAGGGTTCAGATACGCAGTATTTT. Amino acid sequence: CASRQGSDTQYF. The rearrangement uses TRBV2 and TRBJ2-3; weak D call: TRBD1 (6 bases). Germline V gene lookup returns CDR1 SNHLY and CDR2 FYNNEI. Trimming took off 6 bases at V and 4 bases at J, with 8 bases between the two ends. The CDR3 sequence is 12 residues long.

The rearrangement uses TRBV29-1 and TRBJ1-1; tentative D call: TRBD1 (5 bases). V lost 6 bases, J lost 0 bases, and 8 bases lay in between. The CDR3 spans 12 residues. Germline CDR1 and CDR2: SQVTM and ANQGSEA. The CDR3 DNA is TGCAGCGTCACGGGACTGAACACTGAAGCTTTCTTT. Encoded protein: CSVTGLNTEAFF.

This clonotype was recorded many times. The gene calls are TRBV2 and TRBJ2-5, with unresolved D. V was trimmed by 10 bases and J by 4 bases, leaving 16 bases between them. The CDR3 extends over 13 amino acids. Germline V gene lookup returns CDR1 SNHLY and CDR2 FYNNEI. The CDR3 DNA is TGTGCCACCGAGGAACACCCCTCAGAGACCCAGTACTTC. Encoded protein: CATEEHPSETQYF.

This clonotype has only one observation. The V and J genes are TRBV27 and TRBJ2-1; TRBD2 matches at 11 bases. V was pared by 8 bases and J by 0 bases, with 6 bases of the junction left unmatched. From germline, CDR1 is MNHEY and CDR2 SMNVEV (reference sequence). The CDR3 covers 16 residues. The CDR3 region is CASLAGGGVSYNEQFF. CDR3 nucleotides: TGTGCCAGCTTAGCGGGAGGGGGCGTCTCCTACAATGAGCAGTTCTTC.

A note on this clonotype: Because it lacks the conserved phenylalanine or tryptophan at the end, this CDR3 is likely a read error. The genes are TRBV6-1 and TRBJ1-1, with TRBD1 matching over 10 bases. The CDR3 totals 15 residues. Germline CDR1 MNHNS, CDR2 SASEGT. Unmatched junction bases numbered 7, after V lost 4 bases and J lost 5 bases. The CDR3, as DNA: TGTGCCAGCAGTGTCAGACAGGGGGCGAGAACTGAAGCTTTCCTT. Protein sequence: CASSVRQGARTEAFL.

Concerning this clonotype itself: At one end, the junction sequence differs from germline, possibly due to a read error. The chain employs TRBV20-1 and TRBJ2-2; TRBD1 matches 7 bases. CDR1 and CDR2 (germline): DFQATT, SNEGSKA (reference sequence). The CDR3 totals 9 residues. DNA of the CDR3: TGCAGTGCTAGGCCCGGGACAGTTTTT. Amino acid sequence: CSARPGTVF.

The chain combines TRBV5-4 with TRBJ2-1, with a tentative D call TRBD1 (6 bases). V lost 1 base and J lost 2, with 13 bases in between. The CDR3 has 16 amino acids. The germline V gene encodes CDR1 SGHNT and CDR2 YYREEE (reference sequence). The DNA for the CDR3 is TGTGCCAGCAGCTTGTTGGGGGACACGCCCTACAATGAGCAGTTCTTC. This codes for CASSLLGDTPYNEQFF.

This clonotype was observed a single time. J is TRBJ2-3 and V is TRBV20-1; TRBD2 agrees at 9 bases. V lost 1 base to trimming and J lost 5 bases; unmatched junction nucleotides: 10. The CDR3 is 16 amino acids. The V gene's germline CDR1 is DFQATT and CDR2 SNEGSKA (reference sequence). CDR3 nucleotide sequence: TGCAGTGCTAGAGGAACGGGGGCGGGAGGGGTAGATACGCAGTATTTT. Translation gives CSARGTGAGGVDTQYF.

The table lists this clonotype with a few counts. The chain has TRBV2 and TRBJ1-3; the match to TRBD1 covers 11 bases. The CDR3 runs to 13 residues. The germline V gene encodes CDR1 SNHLY and CDR2 FYNNEI. J was trimmed by 7 bases and V by 6 bases; bases with no gene match: 2. The CDR3 nucleotides read TGTGCCAGCAGAAGGACAGGGGGCAACACCATATATTTT. Translation: CASRRTGGNTIYF.

This clonotype was observed many times. V and J are TRBV28 and TRBJ1-1, with D tentatively TRBD1 (5 bases). This CDR3 comprises 17 residues. V lost 4 bases to trimming and J lost 1 base, with 19 bases between them. Per germline, CDR1 MDHEN and CDR2 SYDVKM. The CDR3 DNA sequence: TGTGCCAGCAGTTCGGACGGTGGGGGTGACGCGAACACTGAAGCTTTCTTT. Amino acid sequence: CASSSDGGGDANTEAFF.

This clonotype was counted ten times or more. This chain links TRBV3-1 with TRBJ1-3; no clear D gene. V gave up 1 base and J gave up 3 bases, with 4 bases separating them. Per germline, CDR1 LGHDT and CDR2 YNNKEL (reference sequence). CDR3 length: 13 amino acids. The CDR3 nucleotides are TGTGCCAGCAGCCAAGTACTTGGAAACACCATATATTTT. Translating gives CASSQVLGNTIYF.

V gene TRBV5-1 combines with J gene TRBJ2-3; 9 bases are a match to TRBD1. Unmatched junction bases numbered 4, after V lost 2 bases and J lost 0 bases. The CDR3 is 16 amino acids. The germline gives CDR1 SGHRS, CDR2 YFSETQ. This chain's CDR3 is CASSFKTGGSTDTQYF. DNA of the CDR3: TGCGCCAGCAGCTTCAAGACAGGGGGAAGCACAGATACGCAGTATTTT.